What follows are 26 T cell receptor beta chains derived from one specimen sequenced in a study of cytomegalovirus exposure and HLA in healthy donors (TCRdb year 2017). The protocol used for the library was the immunoSEQ multiplex PCR assay. Entries here come from immuneACCESS through TCRdb and include only in-frame sequences with V and J called. Some clones fail to appear in such tables; in the studies checked, an unresolved V gene covers under half of the shortfall, and the cause of the remainder is unknown. Recorded for this sample are more than 90,000 clones; more than 70% of them occurred a single time. The ten largest clones represent 1.5% to 2% of the sample. Sequenced material: PBMCs. These receptors came from a man in his late teens or twenties in good health and CMV-seronegative.

The rearrangement joins TRBV27 to TRBJ2-7; the D gene is possibly TRBD1 (5 bases). The CDR3 has 13 residues. V was pared by 2 bases and J by 9 bases, with 14 bases between. Germline loops: CDR1 MNHEY, CDR2 SMNVEV (reference sequence). The CDR3 DNA is TGTGCCAGCAGTTTAGGTGCAGGGTGGATGCAGTACTTC. Its translation: CASSLGAGWMQYF.

This clone was detected once. The rearrangement links TRBV5-1 to TRBJ2-7, with D maybe TRBD1 (6 bases). V lost 5 bases and J lost 3, with 9 bases in between. This CDR3 is 12 amino acids long. CDR1 SGHRS and CDR2 YFSETQ come from the germline V gene. CDR3 residues: CASRVDSYEQYF. CDR3 coding DNA: TGCGCCAGCAGGGTGGACAGCTACGAGCAGTACTTC.

V usage is TRBV29-1 and J usage is TRBJ1-2; D perhaps matches TRBD1 (5 bases). With 5 bases removed from V and 5 bases from J, the gap between germline ends came to 12 bases. CDR1 SQVTM and CDR2 ANQGSEA come from the germline V gene. The CDR3 covers 12 residues. CDR3 in amino acids: CSVLGGNYGYTF. For the CDR3, the DNA is TGCAGCGTTCTTGGGGGGAATTATGGCTACACCTTC.

The V gene is TRBV19, the J gene TRBJ2-7; 7 bases map to TRBD2. The V gene's germline CDR1 is LNHDA and CDR2 SQIVND (reference sequence). With 6 bases clipped from V and 2 bases from J, the junction kept 7 bases outside the gene matches. The CDR3 covers 14 residues. CDR3 region: CASRNSGGPYEQYF. The CDR3 DNA is TGTGCCAGTAGAAACTCGGGGGGTCCCTACGAGCAGTACTTC.

The chain recombines TRBV28 with TRBJ2-7, with TRBD2 matching over 9 bases. Germline V gene data show CDR1 as MDHEN and CDR2 as SYDVKM. After removal of 2 bases from V and 11 bases from J, the junction contained 4 bases not matched to a gene. This CDR3 contains 12 residues. CDR3 loop: CASSLIAGAEYF. The CDR3 coding sequence is TGTGCCAGCAGTTTAATAGCGGGAGCCGAGTACTTC. Looking up the rest from reference TRBV28 and TRBJ2-7 gives the full variable domain: DVKVTQSSRYLVKRTGEKVFLECVQDMDHENMFWYRQDPGLGLRLIYFSYDVKMKEKGDIPEGYSVSREKKERFSLILESASTNQTSMYLCASSLIAGAEYFGPGTRLTVT.

This clone appeared a single time. The V and J genes are TRBV20-1 and TRBJ2-7; possible D gene TRBD1, 6 bases. Trimming took off 6 bases at V and 6 bases at J, with 12 bases between the two ends. Germline loops: CDR1 DFQATT, CDR2 SNEGSKA (reference sequence). The CDR3 is 11 residues long. The DNA for the CDR3 is TGCAGTGCGGCTACAGGGTTCGAGCAGTACTTC. Residues: CSAATGFEQYF.

The chain combines TRBV7-9 with TRBJ2-3; 8 bases are shared with TRBD2. With 1 base clipped from V and 2 bases from J, the junction kept 5 bases outside the gene matches. The CDR3 runs to 16 residues. Germline CDR1 SEHNR, CDR2 FQNEAQ (reference sequence). CDR3 DNA: TGTGCCAGCAGCTTAGGTCTAGCGGGTTACACAGATACGCAGTATTTT. Protein product: CASSLGLAGYTDTQYF.

The chain carries TRBV27 and TRBJ2-7, with a possible D match to TRBD2 (6 bases). Germline CDR1 and CDR2: MNHEY and SMNVEV (reference sequence). This CDR3 has 15 residues. Trimming stripped 4 bases from V and 3 bases from J, with 16 bases between. DNA of the CDR3: TGTGCCAGCAGTTCCCGGGCCGCGGGAAACTACGAGCAGTACTTC. Amino acid sequence: CASSSRAAGNYEQYF.

The rearrangement joins TRBV30 to TRBJ2-3; 8 positions match TRBD1. The CDR3 has 16 residues. CDR1 and CDR2 (germline): GTSNPN, SVGIG (reference sequence). V shed 1 base, J shed 1 base, and the junction held 7 bases outside the gene matches. The chain's CDR3 is CAWSAGTGLRTDTQYF. DNA of the CDR3: TGTGCCTGGAGTGCAGGGACAGGCCTTCGCACAGATACGCAGTATTTT. Complete variable domain (other parts from reference TRBV30 and TRBJ2-3): SQTIHQWPATLVQPVGSPLSLECTVEGTSNPNLYWYRQAAGRGLQLLFYSVGIGQISSEVPQNLSASRPQDRQFILSSKKLLLSDSGFYLCAWSAGTGLRTDTQYFGPGTRLTVL.

This clone was counted a single time. This rearrangement joins TRBV2 to TRBJ2-3, with TRBD2 matching 11 bases. Germline V CDR1 and CDR2: SNHLY, FYNNEI. This CDR3 is built from 15 residues. Germline trimming cut 6 bases from V and 2 bases from J; bases unmatched to any gene: 4. CDR3 protein: CASRRTSGLTDTQYF. The CDR3 nucleotides are TGTGCCAGCAGGCGGACTAGCGGGCTCACAGATACGCAGTATTTT.

The V gene is TRBV28, the J gene TRBJ1-6, with no clear D. Germline loops: CDR1 MDHEN, CDR2 SYDVKM. V dropped 2 bases and J dropped 8 bases, with 13 bases sitting between them. The CDR3 has 15 amino acids. DNA of the CDR3: TGTGCCAGCAGTTTAATGGGAGGATTCGATTCACCCCTCCACTTT. Its translation is CASSLMGGFDSPLHF.

This chain links TRBV14 with TRBJ2-1; D perhaps matches TRBD1 (6 bases). Trimming removed 2 bases at V and 4 bases at J, with 15 bases between. The CDR3 length is 16 residues. Germline V gene data show CDR1 as SGHDN and CDR2 as FVKESK. This chain's CDR3 is CASSQLLGDTYNEQFF. The CDR3, as DNA: TGTGCCAGCAGCCAACTCCTGGGGGACACATACAATGAGCAGTTCTTC.

V is TRBV25-1 and J is TRBJ1-1; 8 nucleotides align to TRBD1. The germline CDR1 and CDR2 sequences are MGHDK and SYGVNS. CDR3 size: 15 residues. Unmatched junction bases numbered 4, after V lost 0 bases and J lost 4 bases. The CDR3 spells CASSEYATGGTEAFF. The CDR3 DNA reads as TGTGCCAGCAGTGAATACGCTACAGGGGGCACTGAAGCTTTCTTT.

This chain connects TRBV19 to TRBJ2-1; TRBD1 might be the D (5 bases). The length of the CDR3 is 13 residues. Trimming took 5 bases from V and 6 from J, leaving 11 bases between them. CDR1 LNHDA and CDR2 SQIVND come from the germline V gene (reference sequence). This CDR3 reads CASSSGAGNEQFF. CDR3 bases: TGTGCCAGTAGTTCTGGGGCAGGCAATGAGCAGTTCTTC.

This clone was picked up a small number of times. V gene TRBV27 combines with J gene TRBJ2-3, with 9 bases matching TRBD2. The CDR3 spans 16 residues. Germline CDR1 reads MNHEY; CDR2 reads SMNVEV (reference sequence). V lost 6 bases to trimming and J lost 4 bases; unmatched junction nucleotides: 11. In DNA form, the CDR3 reads TGTGCCAGCAGGGGACTAGCTTATTCGGGTGCAGATACGCAGTATTTT. Translated, it gives CASRGLAYSGADTQYF.

V gene TRBV6-5 combines with J gene TRBJ1-6; D is perhaps TRBD1 (6 bases). Germline CDR1 is MNHEY and CDR2 is SVGAGI. V lost 4 bases and J 5 bases, leaving 9 bases between the germline ends. The CDR3 contains 14 residues. The CDR3 region is CASSSQGHNSPLHF. CDR3 DNA: TGTGCCAGCAGTTCACAGGGACATAATTCACCCCTCCACTTT.

This sequence joins TRBV28 and TRBJ2-1, with 8 nucleotides matching TRBD2. V lost 6 bases and J lost 9; bases outside the gene matches: 10. CDR1 MDHEN and CDR2 SYDVKM come from the germline V gene. This CDR3 has 14 residues. The CDR3, as DNA: TGTGCCAGCAGATGGGTCCTAGCGGGCACTGAGCAGTTCTTC. Protein product: CASRWVLAGTEQFF.

A few counts support this clone. The V and J genes are TRBV18 and TRBJ1-5; 9 bases are a match to TRBD1. The CDR3 totals 19 residues. Per the germline V gene, CDR1 is KGHSH and CDR2 is LQKENI. J gave up 1 base and V 4 bases, and 14 bases lay outside the gene matches. Here the CDR3 reads CASSLTFTTGGKSNQPQHF. CDR3 nucleotide sequence: TGTGCCAGCTCACTAACTTTTACGACAGGGGGTAAGAGCAATCAGCCCCAGCATTTT.

J is TRBJ2-3 and V is TRBV7-6; 10 nucleotides agree with TRBD2. Germline V gives CDR1 SGHVS, CDR2 FNYEAQ. V shed 5 bases and J 4 bases; nucleotides not matched to a gene: 9. This CDR3 has 16 residues. The CDR3 region has the DNA TGTGCCAGCAGCGGGCTAGCGGGAGTAAGGGCAGATACGCAGTATTTT. Amino acid sequence: CASSGLAGVRADTQYF.

V is TRBV5-4 and J is TRBJ2-3, with 8 bases identical to TRBD1. The V segment lost 2 bases and the J segment 0 bases; nucleotides outside the gene matches: 2. Germline values: CDR1 SGHNT, CDR2 YYREEE (reference sequence). The length of the CDR3 is 15 residues. The CDR3 DNA sequence: TGTGCCAGCAGCTTTCAGGGGGCCAGCACAGATACGCAGTATTTT. Protein product: CASSFQGASTDTQYF.

The rearrangement links TRBV25-1 to TRBJ1-1; 12 bases align to TRBD1. Germline values: CDR1 MGHDK, CDR2 SYGVNS. CDR3 length equals 17 residues. The ends lost 7 bases at V and 0 bases at J; junction bases unmatched: 9. CDR3 loop: CASTTGTGGELNTEAFF. CDR3 coding DNA: TGTGCCAGCACCACTGGGACAGGGGGCGAGTTGAACACTGAAGCTTTCTTT.

In DNA form, the CDR3 reads TGTGCCAGCAGCCCCAATTGGGCTAGCGGGATTCCGGGCTCCTACAATGAGCAGTTCTTC. This gives the protein CASSPNWASGIPGSYNEQFF. V is TRBV14 and J is TRBJ2-1; 9 positions match TRBD2. The CDR3 spans 20 residues. After removal of 4 bases from V and 0 bases from J, the junction contained 16 bases not matched to a gene. Looked up from germline, CDR1 is SGHDN and CDR2 is FVKESK.

The J gene is TRBJ1-2, the V gene TRBV4-3; 11 positions match TRBD1. V lost 0 bases and J lost 6; bases outside the gene matches: 9. CDR1 is LGHNA and CDR2 is YSLEER in the germline V gene. The CDR3 is made up of 17 amino acids. CDR3 protein: CASSQDRRTGGINGYTF. The DNA for the CDR3 is TGCGCCAGCAGCCAAGATCGGAGGACAGGGGGCATCAATGGCTACACCTTC.

The J gene is TRBJ2-7, the V gene TRBV27; TRBD1 is a possible D gene (6 bases). CDR3 length: 15 amino acids. The V end lost 1 base, the J end lost 3 bases, and 13 bases lay between the germline ends. CDR1 MNHEY and CDR2 SMNVEV come from the germline V gene (reference sequence). The CDR3 region has the DNA TGTGCCAGCAGTTTATTAGGGGGTAGTCGCTACGAGCAGTACTTC. It yields the protein CASSLLGGSRYEQYF.

This chain uses TRBV14 with TRBJ2-1; 11 positions agree with TRBD2. The CDR3 runs to 16 residues. Germline lookup yields CDR1 SGHDN and CDR2 FVKESK. J was trimmed by 6 bases and V by 2 bases; bases with no gene match: 6. The CDR3 protein is CASSQLGTSGRNEQFF. CDR3 coding DNA: TGTGCCAGCAGCCAACTAGGGACTAGCGGTCGCAATGAGCAGTTCTTC. Full variable domain (remainder filled in from reference TRBV14 and TRBJ2-1): EAGVTQFPSHSVIEKGQTVTLRCDPISGHDNLYWYRRVMGKEIKFLLHFVKESKQDESGMPNNRFLAERTGGTYSTLKVQPAELEDSGVYFCASSQLGTSGRNEQFFGPGTRLTVL.

This rearrangement joins TRBV7-7 to TRBJ1-1; no firm D call. Germline assignment: CDR1 SSHAT and CDR2 FNYEAQ (reference sequence). The V end lost 5 bases, the J end lost 9 bases, and 10 bases lay between the germline ends. The CDR3 runs to 11 residues. CDR3 sequence reads: CASSDGTKAFF. In nucleotides, the CDR3 is TGTGCCAGCAGCGATGGAACTAAAGCTTTCTTT.